Listed here is a single TCR beta chain. The method was immunoSEQ multiplex PCR; TCRdb's version includes in-frame clones alone and lacks a portion of them. This table holds 400,000 to 450,000 clones, about 87% found once. The data were obtained in a study of blood T cell repertoires in COVID-19. The material sequenced was peripheral blood. This clonotype originated in a woman aged 45-59 years with COVID-19, enrolled during active disease.

The CDR3 protein is CASSQDVTGSHQPQHF. The CDR3 nucleotides read TGCGCCAGCAGCCAAGATGTGACAGGGTCCCATCAGCCCCAGCATTTT. The rearrangement links TRBV4-1 to TRBJ1-5; TRBD1 agrees at 7 bases. CDR3 size: 16 residues. Germline V gene lookup returns CDR1 MGHRA and CDR2 YSYEKL. V lost 0 bases to trimming and J lost 5 bases; unmatched junction nucleotides: 7.